Reported below is one T cell receptor beta chain. CDR3 size: 14 residues. Trimming took off 3 bases at V and 7 bases at J, with 13 bases between the two ends. Germline CDR1 SEHNR, CDR2 FQNEAQ (reference sequence). This specimen comes from a study of blood T cell repertoires in COVID-19. Study-wide context: Sites in the United States, Italy and Spain provided acute and convalescent COVID-19 samples. In each case, the material was cDNA or gDNA derived from T cells, B-cell-depleted T cells, or PBMCs.

Original processing notes: Estimates of nucleated cell counts were drawn from the amplification of reference gene primers. Sequenced by immunoSEQ multiplex PCR; TCRdb stores in-frame clones only, minus some. V and J calls plus clone size are reproduced from that table; the DNA served to infer D and trimming. Of roughly 240,000 clones in the sample, 84% were seen once. This sequence joins TRBV7-9 and TRBJ1-5, with D possibly being TRBD1 (5 bases). Sequencing was done on a sample of peripheral blood. The receptor's source is a man in his forties who had recovered from COVID-19. CDR3: CASSFGGTQQPQHF. CDR3 DNA sequence: TGTGCCAGCAGCTTTGGGGGGACCCAACAGCCCCAGCATTTT.